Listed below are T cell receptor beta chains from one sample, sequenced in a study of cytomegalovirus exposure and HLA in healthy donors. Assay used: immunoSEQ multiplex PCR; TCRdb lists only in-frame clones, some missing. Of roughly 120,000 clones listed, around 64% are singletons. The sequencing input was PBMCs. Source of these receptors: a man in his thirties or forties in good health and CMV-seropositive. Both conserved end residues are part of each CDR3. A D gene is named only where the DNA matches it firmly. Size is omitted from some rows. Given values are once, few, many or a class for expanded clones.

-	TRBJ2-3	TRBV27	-	TGTGCCAGCAGTCCTAAGTACAGCACAGATACGCAGTATTTT	CASSPKYSTDTQYF
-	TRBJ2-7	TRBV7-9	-	TGTGCCAGCAGCTCCCTGACGGGGAAGTCTTACGAGCAGTACTTC	CASSSLTGKSYEQYF
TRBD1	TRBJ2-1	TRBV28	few	TGTGCCAGCAGTTCCGCCCGCCGGGGACAGGGGGAAGATGAGCAGTTCTTC	CASSSARRGQGEDEQFF
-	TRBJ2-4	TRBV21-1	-	TGTGCCAGCAGCCCCCGGACAGGTCTAGCCAAAAACATTCAGTACTTC	CASSPRTGLAKNIQYF
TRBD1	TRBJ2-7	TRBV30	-	TGTGCCTGGAGTACTACGGACAGGTACGAGCAGTACTTC	CAWSTTDRYEQYF
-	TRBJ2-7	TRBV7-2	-	TGTGCCAGCAGCCCTAGCCTTTACTACGAGCAGTACTTC	CASSPSLYYEQYF
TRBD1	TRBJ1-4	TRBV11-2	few	TGTGCCAGCAGCCTACAGGGGGCGAGGGAAAAACTGTTTTTT	CASSLQGAREKLFF
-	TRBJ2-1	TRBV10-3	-	TGTGCCATCAGTGAGTCCCTCGGCAGGGCCGCGTTTGGCAATGAGCAGTTCTTC	CAISESLGRAAFGNEQFF
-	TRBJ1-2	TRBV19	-	TGTGCCAGTAGTATAACGGTCAGGGAGGTCGATGGCTACACCTTC	CASSITVREVDGYTF
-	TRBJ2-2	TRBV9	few	TGTGCCAGCAGCCCCCGAGGGGAGGCCGGGGAGCTGTTTTTT	CASSPRGEAGELFF
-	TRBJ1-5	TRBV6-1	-	TGTGCCAGCAACCCGAGCCGGGGGAGGCAGCCCCAGCATTTT	CASNPSRGRQPQHF
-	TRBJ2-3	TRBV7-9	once	TGTGCCAGCAGCTTAGCGCAGGGGGGCGGCACAGATACGCAGTATTTT	CASSLAQGGGTDTQYF
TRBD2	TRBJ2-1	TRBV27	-	TGTGCCAGCAGCCCGACTAGCGGGGCGCCTTACAATGAGCAGTTCTTC	CASSPTSGAPYNEQFF
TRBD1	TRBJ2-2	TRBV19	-	TGTGCCACGTCGGACAGGGACACCGGGGAGCTGTTTTTT	CATSDRDTGELFF
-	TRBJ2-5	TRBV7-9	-	TGTGCCAGCAGCGGCAGGGTCCAAGAGACCCAGTACTTC	CASSGRVQETQYF
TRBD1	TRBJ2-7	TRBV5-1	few	TGCGCCAGCAGCTTCCAGGGGGCTTCCTACGAGCAGTACTTC	CASSFQGASYEQYF
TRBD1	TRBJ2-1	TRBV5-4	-	TGTGCCAGCAGTTCGACGGTGGACAGGGGGAATGAGCAGTTCTTC	CASSSTVDRGNEQFF
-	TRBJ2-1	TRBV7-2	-	TGTGCCAGCAGCCATAGCGGGCTTACAGGGGGCTCCTACAATGAGCAGTTCTTC	CASSHSGLTGGSYNEQFF
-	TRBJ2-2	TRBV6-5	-	TGTGCCAGCAGTCTTTTGGGGCACACCGGGGAGCTGTTTTTT	CASSLLGHTGELFF
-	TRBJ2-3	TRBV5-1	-	TGCGCCAGCAGTGTTCGGGGGAGAACAGATACGCAGTATTTT	CASSVRGRTDTQYF
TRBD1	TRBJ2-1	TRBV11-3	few	TGTGCCAGCAGCCGCAGACAGGGGACCCCTGGGTACAATGAGCAGTTCTTC	CASSRRQGTPGYNEQFF
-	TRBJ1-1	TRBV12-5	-	TGTGCTAGTGGTTTGGTACGGGGAACTGAAGCTTTCTTT	CASGLVRGTEAFF
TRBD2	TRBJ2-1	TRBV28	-	TGTGCCAGCAGGCCCCTTACTAGCGGGAGAAGGAATGAGCAGTTCTTC	CASRPLTSGRRNEQFF
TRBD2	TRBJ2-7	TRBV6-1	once	TGTGCCAGCAGTGAAGCTTCAAGCCTCTTTCTAGCGGGGGGACTTAACTTC	CASSEASSLFLAGGLNF
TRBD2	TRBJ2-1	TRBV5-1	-	TGCGCCAGCAGCTTTACTAGCGGGACCTCCTACAATGAGCAGTTCTTC	CASSFTSGTSYNEQFF
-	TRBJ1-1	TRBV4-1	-	TGCGCCAGCAGCCCCCCCCCGAGCTTGGGGGCCACTGAAGCTTTCTTT	CASSPPPSLGATEAFF
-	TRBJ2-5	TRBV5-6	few	TGTGCCAGCAGCTTGAGTTTGGAGCAAGAGACCCAGTACTTC	CASSLSLEQETQYF